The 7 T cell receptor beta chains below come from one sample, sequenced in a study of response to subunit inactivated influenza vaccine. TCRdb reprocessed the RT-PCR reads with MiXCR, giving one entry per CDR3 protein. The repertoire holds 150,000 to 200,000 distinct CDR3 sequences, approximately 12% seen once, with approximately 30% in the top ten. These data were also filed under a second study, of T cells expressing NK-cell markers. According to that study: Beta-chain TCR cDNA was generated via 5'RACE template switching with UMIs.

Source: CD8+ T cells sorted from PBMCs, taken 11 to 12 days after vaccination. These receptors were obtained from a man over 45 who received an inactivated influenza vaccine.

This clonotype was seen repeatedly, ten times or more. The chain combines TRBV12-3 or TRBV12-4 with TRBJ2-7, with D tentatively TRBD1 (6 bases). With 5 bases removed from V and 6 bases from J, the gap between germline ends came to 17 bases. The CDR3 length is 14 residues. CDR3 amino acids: CASSPMDSWGEQYF. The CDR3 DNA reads TGTGCCAGCAGTCCGATGGACAGTTGGGGCGAGCAGTACTTC.

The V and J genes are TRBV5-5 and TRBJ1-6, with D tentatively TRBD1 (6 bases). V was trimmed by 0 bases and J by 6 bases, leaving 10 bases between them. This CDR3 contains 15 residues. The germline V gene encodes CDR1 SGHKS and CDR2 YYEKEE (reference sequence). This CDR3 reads CASSLGDMINSPLHF. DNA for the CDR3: TGTGCCAGCAGCTTGGGGGACATGATTAATTCACCCCTCCACTTT.

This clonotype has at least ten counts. CDR3 region: CASSPGLGTYEQYF. DNA for the CDR3: TGTGCCAGCAGCCCTGGACTAGGGACCTACGAGCAGTACTTC. The chain has TRBV7-9 and TRBJ2-7; 7 positions agree with TRBD2. This CDR3 has 14 residues. Germline assignment: CDR1 SEHNR and CDR2 FQNEAQ (reference sequence). V gave up 5 bases and J gave up 2 bases; unmatched junction bases: 6.

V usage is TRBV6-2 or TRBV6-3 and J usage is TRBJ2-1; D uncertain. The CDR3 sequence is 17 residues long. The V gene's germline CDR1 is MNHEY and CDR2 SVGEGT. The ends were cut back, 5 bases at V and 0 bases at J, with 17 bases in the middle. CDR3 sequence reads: CASSPPPVAFSYNEQFF. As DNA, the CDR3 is TGTGCCAGCAGTCCGCCCCCAGTAGCCTTCTCCTACAATGAGCAGTTCTTC.

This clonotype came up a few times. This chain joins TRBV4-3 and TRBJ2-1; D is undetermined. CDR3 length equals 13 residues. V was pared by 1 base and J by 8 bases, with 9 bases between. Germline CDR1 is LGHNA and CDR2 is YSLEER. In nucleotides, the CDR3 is TGCGCCAGCAGCCAAGGTCCCATGGATGAGCAGTTCTTC. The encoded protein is CASSQGPMDEQFF.

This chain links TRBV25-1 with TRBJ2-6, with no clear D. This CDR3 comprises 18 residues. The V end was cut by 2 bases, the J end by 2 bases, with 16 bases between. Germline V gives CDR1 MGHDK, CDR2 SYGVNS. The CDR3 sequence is CASSEEKGGPPGANVLTF. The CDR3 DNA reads TGTGCCAGCAGTGAAGAGAAGGGTGGGCCACCTGGGGCCAACGTCCTGACTTTC.

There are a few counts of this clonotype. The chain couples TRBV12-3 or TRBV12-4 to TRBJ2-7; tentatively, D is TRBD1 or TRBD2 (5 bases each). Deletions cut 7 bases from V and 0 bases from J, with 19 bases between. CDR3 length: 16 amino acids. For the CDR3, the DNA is TGTGCCAGCACCCTCACCGGGACGGGGAGCTCCTACGAGCAGTACTTC. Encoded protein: CASTLTGTGSSYEQYF.